These T cell receptor beta chains were read from a single sample in a study of T-cell reconstitution after alpha-beta-depleted transplantation in children. From the PCR reads, TCRdb called clonotypes with MiXCR, one entry per CDR3 protein. The table lists about 91,000 distinct CDR3 sequences, about 8% of them singletons. The specimen was PBMCs from the stem cell graft donor, collected from the stem cell graft. The receptors were gathered from a human donor who donated a stem cell graft to a child with congenital amegakaryocytic thrombocytopenia. CDR3s include the opening cysteine and the closing phenylalanine or tryptophan. The D gene is left open where the match is weak. For some rows the clone size is stated as once, few or many, or as a class when expanded; others skip it.

15,TRBJ2-7,NA,TRBV4-2,TRBD1,TGTGCCAGCATCCGGACAGGGAGAGGTACCTACGAGCAGTCCTTC,CASIRTGRGTYEQSF
13,TRBJ2-3,many,TRBV5-1,NA,TGCGCCAGCAGCCCCGGCGACGGAGATACGCAGTATTTT,CASSPGDGDTQYF
15,TRBJ2-7,many,TRBV20-1,NA,TGCAGTGCTAGAGATATGGGGCGGATGGGCTACGAGCAGTACTTC,CSARDMGRMGYEQYF
12,TRBJ1-5,many,TRBV20-1,NA,TGCAGTGCTACGGCGGGGAATCAGCCCCAGCATTTT,CSATAGNQPQHF
13,TRBJ1-6,many,TRBV5-1,NA,TGCGCCAGCAGCTTCTCGGATAATTCACCCCTCCACTTT,CASSFSDNSPLHF
14,TRBJ2-3,many,TRBV20-1,NA,TGCAGTGCTAGAGGTCGCGGGCCCACAGTTACGCAGTATTTT,CSARGRGPTVTQYF
14,TRBJ1-4,many,TRBV7-8,NA,TGTGCCAGCAGCTTAGAGAGGGGAGACGAAAAACTGTTTTTT,CASSLERGDEKLFF
11,TRBJ2-7,many,TRBV7-2,NA,TGTGCCAGCAGCGCCTCCTACGAGCAGTACTTC,CASSASYEQYF
12,TRBJ2-7,many,TRBV20-1,NA,TGCAGTGCTCCCGGACGGGTCTACGAGCAGTACTTC,CSAPGRVYEQYF
13,TRBJ1-5,many,TRBV7-2,NA,TGTGCCAGCAGCGCGACGGCGGCAGGGCCCCAGCATTTT,CASSATAAGPQHF
13,TRBJ1-3,NA,TRBV10-3,NA,TGTGCCATCAGCTTGCGACTTGGAAACACCATATATTTT,CAISLRLGNTIYF
15,TRBJ2-5,many,TRBV5-6,TRBD1,TGTGCCAGCAGCTTGAACAGGGGGCCGGGGGAGACCCAGTACTTC,CASSLNRGPGETQYF
14,TRBJ2-7,NA,TRBV5-6,TRBD1,TGTGCCAGCAGCTCCCGACAGGGGGCCGACGAGCAGTACTTC,CASSSRQGADEQYF
13,TRBJ2-4,many,TRBV6-1,NA,TGTGCCAGCAGTGGGGGGGCCAAAAACATTCAGTACTTC,CASSGGAKNIQYF
13,TRBJ2-3,many,TRBV20-1,TRBD1,TGCAGTGCTAGAGTACAGGGGAGAGATACGCAGTATTTT,CSARVQGRDTQYF
17,TRBJ1-3,many,TRBV3-1,NA,TGTGCCAGCAGCCGGGTTCGGACGGCCAGCTCTGGAAACACCATATATTTT,CASSRVRTASSGNTIYF
15,TRBJ2-3,many,TRBV7-9,TRBD2,TGTGCCAGCAGCCCACCGGGACTAGAGGTGGATACGCAGTATTTT,CASSPPGLEVDTQYF
15,TRBJ1-6,NA,TRBV7-8,NA,TGTGCCAGCAGCTTAGCGCTGGCGGCCAATTCACCCCTCCACTTT,CASSLALAANSPLHF
13,TRBJ2-5,many,TRBV20-1,NA,TGCAGTGCTAAAATTAGATTGGCTGAGACCCAGTACTTC,CSAKIRLAETQYF
14,TRBJ2-7,many,TRBV28,TRBD2,TGTGCCAGCACCTCCCGGGGACTAGAAGTCAAGCAGTACTTC,CASTSRGLEVKQYF
17,TRBJ1-2,many,TRBV6-5,NA,TGTGCCAGCAGTTACGGGTGGGCCAACGAACCTGGCAGGGGCTACACCTTC,CASSYGWANEPGRGYTF
15,TRBJ1-3,few,TRBV7-6,NA,TGTGCCAGCAGCCCCAGTGGGGGCCCTGGAAACACCATATATTTT,CASSPSGGPGNTIYF
14,TRBJ2-7,many,TRBV5-1,NA,TGCGCCAGCAGCTTGGATTGGGAAAACTACGAGCAGTACTTC,CASSLDWENYEQYF
14,TRBJ1-2,many,TRBV28,NA,TGTGCCAGCTCCCCCATTTCGAACATTTATGGCTACACCTTC,CASSPISNIYGYTF
14,TRBJ1-5,NA,TRBV6-2/TRBV6-3,NA,TGTGCCAGCAGGCCAGGGTATAGCAATCAGCCCCAGCATTTT,CASRPGYSNQPQHF
14,TRBJ2-1,many,TRBV4-1,NA,TGCGCCAGCAGCTTAACTAGGACGGACAATGAGCAGTTCTTC,CASSLTRTDNEQFF
14,TRBJ1-5,many,TRBV20-1,NA,TGCAGTGCTAGAGATAGACAAGGGAATCAGCCCCAGCATTTT,CSARDRQGNQPQHF
15,TRBJ1-6,many,TRBV6-5,TRBD1,TGTGCCAGCAGTTACGTGGGACAGTATAATTCACCCCTCCACTTT,CASSYVGQYNSPLHF
17,TRBJ1-1,many,TRBV13,TRBD1,TGTGCCAGCAGCTCAGATCCGACAGGGGGCCTGAACACTGAAGCTTTCTTT,CASSSDPTGGLNTEAFF
13,TRBJ1-5,many,TRBV7-9,NA,TGTGCCAGCAGCTTAGGGACCCGGCAGCCCCAGCATTTT,CASSLGTRQPQHF
14,TRBJ2-7,many,TRBV27,NA,TGTGCCAGCAGCCCTGTTTCCCCTGGCAACGAGCAGTACTTC,CASSPVSPGNEQYF
15,TRBJ2-7,NA,TRBV3-1,NA,TGTGCCTCCTGCCTAGAACTGTCGACCCCCTACGAGCAGTACTTC,CASCLELSTPYEQYF
13,TRBJ2-2,many,TRBV7-2,NA,TGTGCCAGCAGCCCTTCACACACCGGGGAGCTGTTTTTT,CASSPSHTGELFF
16,TRBJ2-1,many,TRBV5-6,NA,TGTGCCAGCAGCTCAGGGATAGGACTAAGCGTTAATGAGCAGTTCTTC,CASSSGIGLSVNEQFF
16,TRBJ2-5,many,TRBV19,NA,TGTGCCAGTAGTCCCGCTCGGGCAGACCCACAAGAGACCCAGTACTTC,CASSPARADPQETQYF
11,TRBJ2-2,many,TRBV3-1,NA,TGTGCCAGCAGCCACACCGGGGAGCTGTTTTTT,CASSHTGELFF
14,TRBJ1-2,many,TRBV5-1,NA,TGCGCCAGCAGCTTCGGCAGTGGAGACTATGGCTACACCTTC,CASSFGSGDYGYTF
15,TRBJ1-4,many,TRBV5-1,TRBD1,TGCGCCAGCAGCTCTACAGGGGGCAGGCATGAAAAACTGTTTTTT,CASSSTGGRHEKLFF
12,TRBJ1-3,many,TRBV29-1,NA,TGCAGCGTTGAAGGGGACCGAAACACCATATATTTT,CSVEGDRNTIYF
18,TRBJ2-3,many,TRBV7-8,TRBD2,TGTGCCAGCAGCTTAGGGACTAGCGGGGTCGGTCGCACAGATACGCAGTATTTT,CASSLGTSGVGRTDTQYF